This TCR beta chain was recovered during a study of blood T cell repertoires in COVID-19. The germline CDR1 and CDR2 sequences are SGHDT and YYEEEE. CDR3 length: 16 residues. With 0 bases clipped from V and 2 bases from J, the junction kept 3 bases outside the gene matches. Participant-reported clinical history was the basis for cohort assignment. TCRdb's copy holds only in-frame clones and misses some; the assay was immunoSEQ multiplex PCR. The sample holds roughly 250,000 clones, 91% seen once. The specimen was PBMCs or T cells enriched from blood (not recorded which). This chain uses TRBV5-6 with TRBJ1-3; 9 nucleotides match TRBD1. The receptor comes from a human donor in a cohort exposed to, infected with or recovered from COVID-19 (not recorded which). The donor label of this sample is uncertain. The CDR3 spells CASSLVQGATGNTIYF. CDR3 coding DNA: TGTGCCAGCAGCTTGGTACAGGGGGCTACTGGAAACACCATATATTTT.